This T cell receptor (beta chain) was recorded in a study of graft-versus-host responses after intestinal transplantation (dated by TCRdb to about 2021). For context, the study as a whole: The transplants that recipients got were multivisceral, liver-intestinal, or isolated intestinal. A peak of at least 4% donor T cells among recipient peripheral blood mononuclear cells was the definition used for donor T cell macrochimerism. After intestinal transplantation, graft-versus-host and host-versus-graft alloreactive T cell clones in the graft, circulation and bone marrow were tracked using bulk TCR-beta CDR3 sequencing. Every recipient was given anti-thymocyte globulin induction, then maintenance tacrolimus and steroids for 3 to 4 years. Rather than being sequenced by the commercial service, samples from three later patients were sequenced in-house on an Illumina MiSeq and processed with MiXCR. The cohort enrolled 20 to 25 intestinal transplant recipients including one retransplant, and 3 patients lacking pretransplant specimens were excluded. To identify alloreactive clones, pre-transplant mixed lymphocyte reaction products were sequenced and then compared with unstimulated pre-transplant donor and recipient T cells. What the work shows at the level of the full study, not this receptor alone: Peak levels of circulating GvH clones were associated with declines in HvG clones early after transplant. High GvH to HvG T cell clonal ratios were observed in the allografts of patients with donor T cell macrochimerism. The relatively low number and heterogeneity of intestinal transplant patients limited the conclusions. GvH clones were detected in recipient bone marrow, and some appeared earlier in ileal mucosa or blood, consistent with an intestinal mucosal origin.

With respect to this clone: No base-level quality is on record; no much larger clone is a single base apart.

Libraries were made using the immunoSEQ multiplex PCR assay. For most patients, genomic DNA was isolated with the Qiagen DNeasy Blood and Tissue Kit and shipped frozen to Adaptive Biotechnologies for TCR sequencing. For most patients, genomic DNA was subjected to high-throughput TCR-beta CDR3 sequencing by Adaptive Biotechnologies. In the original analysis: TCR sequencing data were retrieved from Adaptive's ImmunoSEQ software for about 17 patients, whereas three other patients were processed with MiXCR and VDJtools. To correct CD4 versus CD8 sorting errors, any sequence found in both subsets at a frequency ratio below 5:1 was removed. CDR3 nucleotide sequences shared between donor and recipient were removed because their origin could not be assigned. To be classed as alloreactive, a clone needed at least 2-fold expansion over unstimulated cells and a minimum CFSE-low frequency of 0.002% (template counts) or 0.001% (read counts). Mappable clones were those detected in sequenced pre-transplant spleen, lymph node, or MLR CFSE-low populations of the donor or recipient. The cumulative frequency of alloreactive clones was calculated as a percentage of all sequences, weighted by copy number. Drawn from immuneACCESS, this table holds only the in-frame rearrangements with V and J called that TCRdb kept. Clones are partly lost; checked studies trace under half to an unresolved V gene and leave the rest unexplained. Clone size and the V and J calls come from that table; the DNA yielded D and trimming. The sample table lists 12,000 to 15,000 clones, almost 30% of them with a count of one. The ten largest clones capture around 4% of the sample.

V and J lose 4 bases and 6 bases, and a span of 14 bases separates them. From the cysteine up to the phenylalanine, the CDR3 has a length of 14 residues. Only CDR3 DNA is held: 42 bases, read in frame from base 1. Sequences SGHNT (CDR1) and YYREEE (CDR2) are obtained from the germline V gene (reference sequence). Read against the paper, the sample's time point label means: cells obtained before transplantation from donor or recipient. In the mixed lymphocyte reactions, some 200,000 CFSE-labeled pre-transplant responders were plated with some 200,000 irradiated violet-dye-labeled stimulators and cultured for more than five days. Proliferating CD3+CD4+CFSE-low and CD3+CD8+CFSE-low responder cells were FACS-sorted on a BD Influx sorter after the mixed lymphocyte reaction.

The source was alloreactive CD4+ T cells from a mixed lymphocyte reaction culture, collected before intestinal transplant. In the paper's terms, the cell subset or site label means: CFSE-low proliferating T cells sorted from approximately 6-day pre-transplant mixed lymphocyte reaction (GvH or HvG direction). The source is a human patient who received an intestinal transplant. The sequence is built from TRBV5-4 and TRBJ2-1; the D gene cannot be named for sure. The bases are TGTGCCAGCAGCCACGGCGGTAAGGGCAATGAGCAGTTCTTC. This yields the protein CASSHGGKGNEQFF.